One and the same sample provided the 24 T cell receptor beta chains below, sequenced in a study of blood T cells in healthy people across ages. Primed by a sample-barcoded 5' primer and a J-beta primer mix, a second PCR proceeded for about 6 to 12 cycles. MiXCR, run by TCRdb on the 5' RACE reads, gives a single entry per CDR3 protein. The sample consists of 1.5 million to 2 million distinct CDR3 sequences, around 48% of them appearing once. The specimen was blood. Source of these receptors: a middle-aged woman in good health.

The count of this clonotype is one. The chain has TRBV4-2 and TRBJ1-4; 9 bases fit TRBD1. V shed 4 bases, J shed 6 bases, and the junction held 12 bases outside the gene matches. Germline CDR1 is LGHNA and CDR2 is YNFKEQ. This CDR3 spans 17 amino acids. CDR3: CASSPRHRGPNDEKLFF. As DNA, the CDR3 is TGTGCCAGCAGCCCCCGACACAGGGGGCCAAACGATGAAAAACTGTTTTTT.

This clonotype has only a few counts. The chain uses TRBV28 and TRBJ2-1; D tentatively reads TRBD1 or TRBD2 (5 bases each). Germline V CDR1 and CDR2: MDHEN, SYDVKM. The V and J ends lost 5 bases and 0 bases respectively, with 14 bases between them. This CDR3 is 16 amino acids long. Here the CDR3 DNA reads TGTGCCAGCAGTCCATATCGGGGCGGCTCCTACAATGAGCAGTTCTTC. This codes for CASSPYRGGSYNEQFF.

This clonotype was counted only a few times. This chain links TRBV7-2 with TRBJ1-1; tentative D call: TRBD1 (6 bases). CDR1 SGHTA and CDR2 FQGNSA come from the germline V gene. V was cut by 5 bases and J by 6 bases, with 13 bases left in between. This CDR3 contains 13 residues. In DNA, the CDR3 is TGTGCCAGCAGCCAGACGGGGGGCTCTGAAGCTTTCTTT. This sequence encodes CASSQTGGSEAFF.

V is TRBV4-2 and J is TRBJ2-3; 10 bases line up with TRBD2. Germline V CDR1 and CDR2: LGHNA, YNFKEQ. V was pared by 1 base and J by 0 bases, with 10 bases of the junction left unmatched. The length of the CDR3 is 19 residues. The CDR3 sequence: CASSQAEWGLAKSTDTQYF. CDR3 DNA: TGTGCCAGCAGCCAAGCCGAATGGGGACTAGCGAAAAGCACAGATACGCAGTATTTT.

V is TRBV20-1 and J is TRBJ2-1, with 15 nucleotides matching TRBD2. This CDR3 comprises 17 residues. Germline CDR1 is DFQATT and CDR2 is SNEGSKA (reference sequence). V was pared by 4 bases and J by 7 bases, with 11 bases of the junction left unmatched. CDR3: CSAIGRTSGGAWNEQFF. The CDR3 coding sequence is TGCAGTGCTATAGGTCGGACTAGCGGGGGGGCTTGGAATGAGCAGTTCTTC.

The rearrangement uses TRBV9 and TRBJ2-1, with 14 bases identical to TRBD2. The length of the CDR3 is 19 residues. Germline assignment: CDR1 SGDLS and CDR2 YYNGEE. J was trimmed by 3 bases and V by 0 bases; bases with no gene match: 8. The CDR3 protein is CASSVGLAGGHFDYNEQFF. The CDR3 region has the DNA TGTGCCAGCAGCGTAGGACTAGCGGGGGGGCACTTCGACTACAATGAGCAGTTCTTC. The full variable domain, with the rest looked up from reference TRBV9 and TRBJ2-1, is DSGVTQTPKHLITATGQRVTLRCSPRSGDLSVYWYQQSLDQGLQFLIQYYNGEERAKGNILERFSAQQFPDLHSELNLSSLELGDSALYFCASSVGLAGGHFDYNEQFFGPGTRLTVL.

The chain is built from TRBV6-2 or TRBV6-3 and TRBJ2-5; 8 nucleotides agree with TRBD1. CDR1 MNHEY and CDR2 SVGEGT come from the germline V gene. V dropped 4 bases and J dropped 11; count of bases not matched to a gene: 12. This CDR3 comprises 14 residues. The CDR3 loop reads CASSLAGTGPEQYF. CDR3 bases: TGTGCCAGCAGTTTGGCCGGGACAGGCCCAGAGCAGTACTTC.

Written as DNA, the CDR3 is TGCGCCAGCAGCTTGGAGGCGCCCGGGGGCTACACCTTC. As protein: CASSLEAPGGYTF. This chain links TRBV5-1 with TRBJ1-2; D unclear. The CDR3 contains 13 residues. Germline CDR1 and CDR2: SGHRS and YFSETQ. The V end lost 0 bases, the J end lost 8 bases, and 11 bases lay between the germline ends.

This clonotype has only a few counts. The chain combines TRBV7-2 with TRBJ2-3; 11 bases line up with TRBD2. The CDR3 covers 15 residues. V dropped 5 bases and J dropped 4; count of bases not matched to a gene: 5. The germline gives CDR1 SGHTA, CDR2 FQGNSA. The CDR3 DNA reads as TGTGCCAGCAGCAGAATTAGCGGGGGGGCAGATACGCAGTATTTT. Translation gives CASSRISGGADTQYF.

The chain has TRBV6-2 or TRBV6-3 and TRBJ2-4, with a tentative D call TRBD2 (6 bases). Germline CDR1 reads MNHEY; CDR2 reads SVGEGT. V shed 6 bases and J shed 0 bases, with 12 bases lying between them. The CDR3 runs to 15 residues. CDR3: CASSNGGLAKNIQYF. For the CDR3, the DNA is TGTGCCAGCAGCAACGGGGGTCTAGCCAAAAACATTCAGTACTTC.

This clonotype was counted between two and nine times. At one end the junction does not follow the germline gene, possibly because of a read error. CDR3 sequence reads: CASSFRGGALGLETQYF. DNA of the CDR3: TGTGCTAGCAGCTTTCGGGGGGGGGCCTTAGGGTTGGAGACCCAGTACTTC. The chain links TRBV7-7 to TRBJ2-7, with TRBD2 matching 8 bases. Matching the DNA end better, TRBJ2-5 makes the J call doubtful. The germline V gene encodes CDR1 SSHAT and CDR2 FNYEAQ (reference sequence). CDR3 length: 17 amino acids.

Remarks on this clonotype: The junction and the germline gene differ at one end; a read error may be behind it. The chain recombines TRBV7-2 with TRBJ2-5, with 11 bases that match TRBD1. Germline CDR1 is SGHTA and CDR2 is FQGNSA. The length of the CDR3 is 15 residues. In nucleotides, the CDR3 is TGTGCCAGCAGCTGGGGACAGGGGGGCCAAGAGACCCTGTACTTC. Its translation: CASSWGQGGQETLYF.

This clonotype was seen ten or more times. The chain couples TRBV7-2 to TRBJ1-1, with D uncertain. Trimming cost V 1 base and J 1 base, with 4 bases left between them. The germline gives CDR1 SGHTA, CDR2 FQGNSA. CDR3 length: 13 residues. The CDR3: CASSLGRNTEAFF. In nucleotides, the CDR3 is TGTGCCAGCAGCTTAGGGCGGAACACTGAAGCTTTCTTT.

V usage is TRBV11-2 and J usage is TRBJ1-4; perhaps TRBD1 as D (5 bases). Germline V gene data show CDR1 as SGHAT and CDR2 as FQNNGV. This CDR3 is 16 amino acids long. Trimming left V 1 base short and J 7 bases short, with 16 bases between. DNA of the CDR3: TGTGCCAGCAGCTTAGGCGTTCGTGGGGCCGGTGAAAAACTGTTTTTT. This sequence encodes CASSLGVRGAGEKLFF.

The CDR3 loop reads CASSEGASYNEQFF. The CDR3 DNA reads as TGCGCCAGCAGCGAGGGGGCCTCCTACAATGAGCAGTTCTTC. J is TRBJ2-1 and V is TRBV5-1; TRBD1 agrees at 7 bases. The CDR3 spans 14 residues. The germline V gene has CDR1 SGHRS and CDR2 YFSETQ. V dropped 4 bases and J dropped 0; count of bases not matched to a gene: 1.

The chain has TRBV6-2 or TRBV6-3 and TRBJ2-3; the D gene is possibly TRBD2 (5 bases). Trimming shortened V by 2 bases and J by 7 bases, and 13 bases separated the two germline ends. Germline V gene lookup returns CDR1 MNHEY and CDR2 SVGEGT. The CDR3 consists of 14 residues. In DNA form, the CDR3 reads TGTGCCAGCAGTTACGACGGGGTCACGAATACGCAGTATTTT. Translated, it gives CASSYDGVTNTQYF.

The chain recombines TRBV13 with TRBJ2-5; TRBD2 might be the D (5 bases). V lost 4 bases and J lost 3, with 15 bases in between. Germline V gives CDR1 PRHDT, CDR2 FYEKMQ (reference sequence). The CDR3 extends over 15 amino acids. In DNA form, the CDR3 reads TGTGCCAGCAGCTCGCCTCCGGGAAAAGAAGAGACCCAGTACTTC. This codes for CASSSPPGKEETQYF.

The chain links TRBV6-5 to TRBJ1-4; possible D gene TRBD1, 6 bases. In germline, CDR1 is MNHEY, CDR2 SVGAGI. V was clipped by 1 base and J by 11 bases, with 14 bases between them. The CDR3 spans 14 residues. CDR3 nucleotide sequence: TGTGCCAGCAGTTACTTACAGGGCCCCAGTAAACTGTTTTTT. It is translated as CASSYLQGPSKLFF.

The chain recombines TRBV29-1 with TRBJ2-1, with 8 bases matching TRBD1. V was clipped by 6 bases and J by 3 bases; unmatched bases: 7. CDR1 is SQVTM and CDR2 is ANQGSEA in the germline V gene. This CDR3 has 14 residues. The CDR3 DNA is TGCAGCGTCCTACCAGGGGGCCGCTACAATGAGCAGTTCTTC. It is translated as CSVLPGGRYNEQFF.

In this sample, this clonotype turned up once. The chain recombines TRBV5-6 with TRBJ2-3; D possibly corresponds to TRBD2 (6 bases). Germline values: CDR1 SGHDT, CDR2 YYEEEE. V lost 2 bases and J 3 bases, leaving 19 bases between the germline ends. The CDR3 is made up of 17 amino acids. The chain's CDR3 is CASSFPGIGAGTDTQYF. The CDR3 DNA is TGTGCCAGCAGCTTCCCAGGTATCGGGGCGGGAACAGATACGCAGTATTTT.

V and J are TRBV7-2 and TRBJ1-4; D remains unclear. Germline assignment: CDR1 SGHTA and CDR2 FQGNSA. V dropped 5 bases and J dropped 8 bases, with 12 bases sitting between them. This CDR3 spans 13 amino acids. The chain's CDR3 is CASSPGSLEKLFF. CDR3 coding DNA: TGTGCCAGCAGCCCCGGGTCGTTGGAAAAACTGTTTTTT. Together with reference TRBV7-2 and TRBJ1-4, the CDR3 gives the full variable domain: GAGVSQSPSNKVTEKGKDVELRCDPISGHTALYWYRQSLGQGLEFLIYFQGNSAPDKSGLPSDRFSAERTGGSVSTLTIQRTQQEDSAVYLCASSPGSLEKLFFGSGTQLSVL.

The chain employs TRBV20-1 and TRBJ2-5, with TRBD1 matching 7 bases. Germline V gives CDR1 DFQATT, CDR2 SNEGSKA (reference sequence). This CDR3 is 11 amino acids long. With 5 bases clipped from V and 6 bases from J, the junction kept 3 bases outside the gene matches. The CDR3 DNA follows: TGCAGTGCTGACAGGGCCCAGACCCAGTACTTC. This gives the protein CSADRAQTQYF.

The chain combines TRBV12-3 or TRBV12-4 with TRBJ1-1, with no clear D. The V gene lost 1 base and the J gene lost 9 bases, with 12 bases spanning the gap. This CDR3 comprises 13 residues. This CDR3 is CASSLGSGAKAFF. The CDR3 bases are TGTGCCAGCAGTTTAGGGTCCGGCGCCAAAGCTTTCTTT.

The rearrangement links TRBV29-1 to TRBJ1-2; perhaps TRBD1 as D (5 bases). Trimming took off 3 bases at V and 8 bases at J, with 19 bases between the two ends. Per germline, CDR1 SQVTM and CDR2 ANQGSEA. CDR3 length: 14 amino acids. The chain's CDR3 is CSVEDGGEVGGYTF. The CDR3 DNA sequence: TGCAGCGTTGAGGATGGGGGGGAAGTTGGGGGCTACACCTTC.